This is a list of T cell receptor beta chains from one sample in a study of PD-1 blockade in classical Hodgkin lymphoma. Clones were read by immunoSEQ multiplex PCR, and TCRdb kept only the in-frame ones, dropping some. This table holds more than 85,000 clones, about 93% found once. Material: peripheral blood mononuclear cells (PBMCs), obtained before the second cycle of nivolumab. Source of these receptors: a human donor with classical Hodgkin lymphoma. Both conserved end residues are part of each CDR3. A D gene is named only where the DNA matches it firmly. A clone size is listed for some rows: how often the clone was seen (once, few, many), or a class if it is expanded.

NA	TRBV28	NA	TRBJ2-1	CASSRPGTPVTQFF	TGTGCCAGCAGTCGCCCCGGGACTCCAGTGACTCAGTTCTTC
TRBD2	TRBV19	NA	TRBJ2-3	CASSIVSGSSTDTQYF	TGTGCCAGTAGTATAGTTAGCGGGAGTAGCACAGATACGCAGTATTTT
TRBD1	TRBV6-5	NA	TRBJ1-4	CASSTPSGGREKLFF	TGTGCCAGCAGTACACCCTCAGGGGGAAGAGAAAAACTGTTTTTT
NA	TRBV19	NA	TRBJ1-1	CASSRGRRTEAFF	TGTGCCAGTAGTAGAGGCAGGAGGACTGAAGCTTTCTTT
NA	TRBV18	few	TRBJ1-1	CASSPRQTGTEAFF	TGTGCCAGCTCACCAAGACAAACGGGCACTGAAGCTTTCTTT
TRBD2	TRBV30	NA	TRBJ2-1	CAWSGAGVSSRSYNEQFF	TGTGCCTGGAGTGGAGCGGGAGTGTCTTCTCGCTCCTACAATGAGCAGTTCTTC
NA	TRBV5-6	NA	TRBJ2-1	CASSYPRLDGNNEQFF	TGTGCCAGCAGCTACCCCAGACTGGACGGGAACAATGAGCAGTTCTTC
NA	TRBV29-1	NA	TRBJ1-4	CSVTTNEKLFF	TGCAGCGTCACAACTAATGAAAAACTGTTTTTT
TRBD1	TRBV27	NA	TRBJ1-5	CASSFLGGRRYSNQPQHF	TGTGCCAGCAGTTTCCTAGGGGGCCGGAGATATAGCAATCAGCCCCAGCATTTT
TRBD2	TRBV10-1	NA	TRBJ2-2	CASTERLAGGNTGELFF	TGCGCCAGCACTGAACGCCTAGCGGGAGGAAACACCGGGGAGCTGTTTTTT
NA	TRBV27	NA	TRBJ1-2	CASREKGKVYGYTF	TGTGCCAGCAGAGAAAAAGGGAAGGTCTATGGCTACACCTTC
NA	TRBV5-4	NA	TRBJ2-3	CASSLAQSTDTQYF	TGTGCCAGCAGCTTGGCACAGAGCACAGATACGCAGTATTTT
TRBD1	TRBV10-2	once	TRBJ2-5	CASSSGGLQTQYF	TGCGCCAGCTCCTCAGGGGGCTTGCAGACCCAGTACTTC
NA	TRBV28	NA	TRBJ1-5	CASIGQLPNQPQHF	TGTGCCAGCATCGGCCAGTTGCCAAATCAGCCCCAGCATTTT
TRBD2	TRBV11-3	NA	TRBJ2-7	CASSLRAGPGEQYF	TGTGCCAGCAGCTTAAGAGCGGGGCCGGGCGAGCAGTACTTC
TRBD2	TRBV5-1	NA	TRBJ2-5	CASSFLTSGRPGETQYF	TGCGCCAGCAGCTTCCTAACTAGCGGGAGACCTGGGGAGACCCAGTACTTC
TRBD2	TRBV30	NA	TRBJ2-7	CAWTGTSGARPYEQYF	TGTGCCTGGACTGGGACTAGCGGGGCCCGACCGTACGAGCAGTACTTC
TRBD1	TRBV6-1	NA	TRBJ2-5	CASSEGTGLQETQYF	TGTGCCAGCAGTGAAGGGACAGGACTTCAAGAGACCCAGTACTTC
NA	TRBV9	NA	TRBJ1-2	CASRGLGVNYGYTF	TGTGCCAGCAGAGGCCTTGGGGTTAACTATGGCTACACCTTC
TRBD1	TRBV5-4	NA	TRBJ1-4	CASSQQTGKSEKLFF	TGTGCCAGCAGCCAACAGACAGGGAAGAGTGAAAAACTGTTTTTT
TRBD1	TRBV11-2	NA	TRBJ1-2	CASSLNRGQGSDYGYTF	TGTGCCAGCAGCTTAAACCGTGGACAGGGGTCAGACTATGGCTACACCTTC
NA	TRBV11-2	NA	TRBJ1-1	CASTLTVGLTEAFF	TGTGCCAGCACCCTGACTGTGGGATTGACTGAAGCTTTCTTT
TRBD1	TRBV5-4	NA	TRBJ1-2	CASSTGTGSGLYGYTF	TGTGCCAGCAGCACCGGGACAGGAAGCGGCCTCTATGGCTACACCTTC
NA	TRBV18	NA	TRBJ2-1	CASSAGINEQFF	TGTGCCAGCTCCGCCGGGATCAATGAGCAGTTCTTC
NA	TRBV5-1	few	TRBJ2-1	CASSLDSSYNEQFF	TGCGCCAGCAGCCTGGACAGCTCCTACAATGAGCAGTTCTTC
TRBD1	TRBV7-8	once	TRBJ1-5	CASSLEGTGNQPQHF	TGTGCCAGCAGCTTAGAGGGGACAGGCAATCAGCCCCAGCATTTT
NA	TRBV28	NA	TRBJ1-5	CASSFLVGGIMSDQPQHF	TGTGCCAGCAGTTTTTTGGTTGGCGGCATCATGTCCGATCAGCCCCAGCATTTT
TRBD2	TRBV7-9	NA	TRBJ2-3	CASSSRGDTDTQYF	TGTGCCAGCAGCTCCCGGGGGGACACAGATACGCAGTATTTT
NA	TRBV4-1	NA	TRBJ2-1	CASSQSGRAYNEQFF	TGCGCCAGCAGCCAATCGGGTAGGGCTTACAATGAGCAGTTCTTC
TRBD1	TRBV7-9	NA	TRBJ2-7	CASSSGTGAEQYF	TGTGCCAGCAGCTCTGGAACAGGGGCCGAGCAGTACTTC
NA	TRBV11-2	NA	TRBJ1-1	CASRVAGMNTEAFF	TGTGCCAGCAGAGTGGCGGGGATGAACACTGAAGCTTTCTTT
NA	TRBV30	NA	TRBJ2-1	CAWGVGEELNEQFF	TGTGCCTGGGGGGTAGGGGAGGAGTTGAATGAGCAGTTCTTC
NA	TRBV5-6	NA	TRBJ2-1	CASSSRIVGQFF	TGTGCCAGCAGCTCCCGAATTGTAGGGCAGTTCTTC
TRBD2	TRBV7-7	NA	TRBJ2-1	CASSPNFSGREEQFF	TGTGCCAGCAGTCCTAATTTTAGCGGGAGAGAGGAGCAGTTCTTC
NA	TRBV6-5	NA	TRBJ1-2	CASSFGYGYTF	TGTGCCAGCAGTTTCGGCTATGGCTACACCTTC
TRBD1	TRBV2	NA	TRBJ2-1	CASTESRDSGYNEQFF	TGTGCCAGCACCGAAAGTCGGGACAGCGGATACAATGAGCAGTTCTTC
NA	TRBV28	NA	TRBJ2-7	CASSLSGTGSYEQYF	TGTGCCAGCAGTTTATCAGGTACGGGTTCCTACGAGCAGTACTTC
NA	TRBV10-3	NA	TRBJ1-1	CAISVGTEAFF	TGTGCCATCAGTGTGGGCACTGAAGCTTTCTTT
NA	TRBV28	NA	TRBJ2-1	CASSSPGAYHGRYEQFF	TGTGCCAGCAGCTCCCCCGGGGCATACCACGGAAGGTATGAGCAGTTCTTC
NA	TRBV5-4	NA	TRBJ2-3	CASTREGLLGDTQYF	TGTGCCAGCACCCGCGAGGGCCTTTTGGGGGATACGCAGTATTTT
NA	TRBV27	NA	TRBJ2-7	CASKSVERSYEQYF	TGTGCCAGCAAATCGGTCGAACGCTCCTACGAGCAGTACTTC
TRBD1	TRBV6-1	NA	TRBJ1-4	CASSATDRGATNEKLFF	TGTGCCAGCAGTGCAACGGACAGGGGGGCAACTAATGAAAAACTGTTTTTT
NA	TRBV6-5	NA	TRBJ1-5	CASSPRGGGDQPQHF	TGTGCCAGCAGCCCCCGGGGAGGAGGGGATCAGCCCCAGCATTTT
NA	TRBV19	NA	TRBJ1-2	CASSPFGRGSLNYGYTF	TGTGCCAGTAGTCCCTTTGGTCGGGGGTCCTTAAACTATGGCTACACCTTC
NA	TRBV28	NA	TRBJ2-1	CASSFNQHYNEQFF	TGTGCCAGCAGTTTTAACCAACATTACAATGAGCAGTTCTTC
NA	TRBV29-1	NA	TRBJ1-4	CSAADEKLFF	TGCAGCGCTGCAGATGAAAAACTGTTTTTT
NA	TRBV7-9	NA	TRBJ2-7	CASSLPVSGTVYEQYF	TGTGCCAGCAGCTTACCCGTTAGCGGCACCGTCTACGAGCAGTACTTC
TRBD1	TRBV4-1	NA	TRBJ2-5	CASSQRQGNLKTQYF	TGCGCCAGCAGCCAACGACAGGGGAATCTAAAGACCCAGTACTTC
NA	TRBV28	NA	TRBJ2-2	CASGTGDYTGELFF	TGTGCCAGCGGAACAGGGGACTACACCGGGGAGCTGTTTTTT
TRBD1	TRBV27	NA	TRBJ2-5	CASSRGTGEETQYF	TGTGCCAGCAGTCGCGGGACAGGGGAAGAGACCCAGTACTTC
NA	TRBV6-6	NA	TRBJ1-1	CASSYSLGEAFF	TGTGCCAGCAGTTACTCCCTCGGTGAAGCTTTCTTT
NA	TRBV30	NA	TRBJ1-1	CAWNGLGRPGAFF	TGTGCCTGGAACGGTTTGGGACGGCCGGGAGCTTTCTTT
TRBD2	TRBV19	NA	TRBJ2-6	CASSVGRDYSGANVLTF	TGTGCCAGTAGTGTGGGACGGGACTACTCTGGGGCCAACGTCCTGACTTTC
NA	TRBV5-1	NA	TRBJ1-2	CASSLEGSPYGYTF	TGCGCCAGCAGCTTGGAAGGGAGCCCCTATGGCTACACCTTC
NA	TRBV20-1	NA	TRBJ2-7	CSATTSYEQYF	TGCAGTGCTACCACCTCCTACGAGCAGTACTTC
TRBD2	TRBV6-1	NA	TRBJ2-3	CASSEDTSGRGSDTQYF	TGTGCCAGCAGTGAGGATACTAGCGGGAGGGGGTCAGATACGCAGTATTTT
NA	TRBV10-3	NA	TRBJ1-2	CASHAGTNYGYTF	TGTGCCAGCCACGCCGGGACTAACTATGGCTACACCTTC
NA	TRBV28	NA	TRBJ2-1	CASSLLAGLGLPNEQFF	TGTGCCAGCAGTTTATTGGCCGGGTTAGGCCTCCCCAATGAGCAGTTCTTC
NA	TRBV30	NA	TRBJ1-4	CASSTGSEKLFF	TGTGCCTCCTCGACGGGGAGCGAAAAACTGTTTTTT
NA	TRBV9	NA	TRBJ1-1	CASSVAGSNTEAFF	TGTGCCAGCAGCGTCGCAGGGTCTAACACTGAAGCTTTCTTT